This entry lists 20 T cell receptor beta chains sequenced from one sample in a study of technical replicates of blood from a handful of donors (TCRdb year 2017). Library prep was done by the immunoSEQ multiplex PCR assay. TCRdb provides this immuneACCESS table in a form limited to in-frame rearrangements. Some clones are lacking; in checked studies, under half of them reflect an unresolved V gene, and why the rest are absent is not known. For this sample the table gives roughly 50,000 clones, of which 90% to 95% were detected only once. The ten largest clones represent just over 3% of the sample. Sequencing was performed on PBMCs. These receptors were taken from a human donor in good health. Some clones in this sample may be carry-over from other donors' samples.

The chain carries TRBV18 and TRBJ2-1; 9 bases are a match to TRBD2. The germline V gene encodes CDR1 KGHSH and CDR2 LQKENI. V dropped 6 bases and J dropped 9; count of bases not matched to a gene: 12. The CDR3 sequence is 15 residues long. The CDR3 DNA follows: TGTGCCAGCTCCAGAGCGCGGGAGGGCCGGGGTGAGCAGTTCTTC. Translating gives CASSRAREGRGEQFF.

V gene TRBV2 combines with J gene TRBJ2-7; 10 bases match TRBD2. Per germline, CDR1 SNHLY and CDR2 FYNNEI. The CDR3 has 14 residues. J lost 5 bases, V lost 4 bases, and 5 bases had no gene match. CDR3 nucleotides: TGTGCCAGCAGTGTGCAGCGGGGGGGTAACGAGCAGTACTTC. Its translation is CASSVQRGGNEQYF.

The gene calls are TRBV5-1 and TRBJ1-1, with D tentatively TRBD1 (6 bases). The germline V gene encodes CDR1 SGHRS and CDR2 YFSETQ. V lost 5 bases, J lost 1 base, and 15 bases lay in between. The CDR3 loop spans 15 amino acids. CDR3 loop: CASRPTGLSNTEAFF. The DNA for the CDR3 is TGCGCCAGCAGACCGACAGGACTGTCGAACACTGAAGCTTTCTTT.

The chain combines TRBV29-1 with TRBJ1-2; 10 bases line up with TRBD1. Germline V gene lookup returns CDR1 SQVTM and CDR2 ANQGSEA. V dropped 7 bases and J dropped 4; count of bases not matched to a gene: 12. This CDR3 spans 15 amino acids. The CDR3 is CSAQPGTGVGYGYTF. The CDR3 DNA reads as TGCAGCGCTCAACCGGGGACAGGGGTGGGCTATGGCTACACCTTC.

The V call is TRBV10-3, the J call TRBJ1-6, with 9 bases fitting TRBD1. CDR1 is ENHRY and CDR2 is SYGVKD in the germline V gene. CDR3 size: 15 residues. The V and J ends lost 6 bases and 5 bases, in that order; junction bases with no gene match: 5. This chain's CDR3 is CAIRGTGINNSPLHF. As DNA, the CDR3 is TGTGCCATCAGGGGGACAGGGATAAATAATTCACCCCTCCACTTT.

The chain combines TRBV20-1 with TRBJ2-2, with D maybe TRBD2 (5 bases). Trimming pared 5 bases from V and 7 bases from J, leaving 8 bases between. Germline loops: CDR1 DFQATT, CDR2 SNEGSKA (reference sequence). The CDR3 is made up of 11 amino acids. CDR3 coding DNA: TGCAGTGCTTACGGAGGCGGGGAGCTGTTTTTT. Its translation: CSAYGGGELFF.

Comments on this clone: Other DNA sequences within the sample encode an identical CDR3. The V call is TRBV4-1, the J call TRBJ1-2; no firm D call. Germline CDR1 and CDR2: MGHRA and YSYEKL. This CDR3 is built from 14 residues. V shed 0 bases and J shed 1 base, with 6 bases lying between them. The CDR3 protein is CASSQDRGNYGYTF. The CDR3 DNA sequence: TGCGCCAGCAGCCAAGATCGGGGTAACTATGGCTACACCTTC.

The chain uses TRBV5-1 and TRBJ2-5; 11 bases fit TRBD2. Germline CDR1 SGHRS, CDR2 YFSETQ. V shed 4 bases, J shed 5 bases, and the junction held 10 bases outside the gene matches. The CDR3 contains 16 residues. Written as DNA, the CDR3 is TGCGCCAGCAGCCAGGGACTAGCGGAGGCGGGGGAGACCCAGTACTTC. It yields the protein CASSQGLAEAGETQYF. Complete variable domain (other parts from reference TRBV5-1 and TRBJ2-5): KAGVTQTPRYLIKTRGQQVTLSCSPISGHRSVSWYQQTPGQGLQFLFEYFSETQRNKGNFPGRFSGRQFSNSRSEMNVSTLELGDSALYLCASSQGLAEAGETQYFGPGTRLLVL.

Written as DNA, the CDR3 is TGCAGCGCAAGACTAGCGGTCACAGATACGCAGTATTTT. This gives the protein CSARLAVTDTQYF. The chain is built from TRBV29-1 and TRBJ2-3; 9 bases fit TRBD2. Germline CDR1 is SQVTM and CDR2 is ANQGSEA. CDR3 length: 13 amino acids. Germline trimming cut 7 bases from V and 2 bases from J; bases unmatched to any gene: 4.

The chain combines TRBV6-6 with TRBJ2-7; D remains ambiguous. This CDR3 is 15 amino acids long. The germline V gene encodes CDR1 MNHNY and CDR2 SVGAGI (reference sequence). Trimming took 7 bases from V and 4 from J, leaving 20 bases between them. The CDR3, as DNA: TGTGCCAGCACCTCCGTCCAGCGAGGATTATACGAGCAGTACTTC. This translates into CASTSVQRGLYEQYF.

The rearrangement uses TRBV11-2 and TRBJ2-7, with 8 positions matching TRBD2. Germline lookup yields CDR1 SGHAT and CDR2 FQNNGV. V shed 5 bases and J 1 base; nucleotides not matched to a gene: 7. CDR3 length: 15 amino acids. CDR3 DNA: TGTGCCAGCAGCGCCCGCGGGGGGCCGTCCTACGAGCAGTACTTC. Translated, it gives CASSARGGPSYEQYF.

The J gene is TRBJ2-7, the V gene TRBV5-5; D uncertain. The CDR3 runs 14 residues. V was pared by 0 bases and J by 0 bases, with 7 bases between. The germline gives CDR1 SGHKS, CDR2 YYEKEE (reference sequence). The DNA of the CDR3 is TGTGCCAGCAGCTTGGCAGGCCTCTCCTACGAGCAGTACTTC. It translates to CASSLAGLSYEQYF.

The rearrangement uses TRBV27 and TRBJ2-7, with D possibly being TRBD2 (7 bases). The CDR3 sequence is 14 residues long. Trimming shortened V by 6 bases and J by 3 bases, and 15 bases separated the two germline ends. Germline CDR1 reads MNHEY; CDR2 reads SMNVEV (reference sequence). The CDR3 protein is CASSRGGRLYEQYF. The CDR3 region has the DNA TGTGCCAGCAGCCGCGGGGGCCGCCTCTACGAGCAGTACTTC.

This clone was seen a few times. The chain joins TRBV9 to TRBJ2-3, with D perhaps matching TRBD2 (6 bases). Germline CDR1 is SGDLS and CDR2 is YYNGEE. This CDR3 spans 17 amino acids. V was trimmed by 0 bases and J by 1 base, leaving 15 bases between them. CDR3 region: CASSVAPGRERTDTQYF. The CDR3 bases are TGTGCCAGCAGCGTAGCCCCCGGACGGGAGCGCACAGATACGCAGTATTTT.

This clone has a single count. The V call is TRBV11-2, the J call TRBJ2-1, with 8 nucleotides matching TRBD2. The CDR3 is 15 amino acids. V lost 0 bases, J lost 7 bases, and 5 bases stayed unmatched. Germline V CDR1 and CDR2: SGHAT, FQNNGV. The CDR3 region has the DNA TGTGCCAGCAGCTTAGATGTGGCGGGGGGTAATGAGCAGTTCTTC. This encodes CASSLDVAGGNEQFF.

The V call is TRBV18, the J call TRBJ1-6; D unresolved. The CDR3 is 16 amino acids. V lost 3 bases and J lost 8, with 17 bases in between. CDR1 and CDR2 from the germline V gene are KGHSH and LQKENI. In DNA form, the CDR3 reads TGTGCCAGCTCACCCACTTCGGCAGGCGTGGATTCACCCCTCCACTTT. Its protein product is CASSPTSAGVDSPLHF.

This chain connects TRBV7-9 to TRBJ2-1; TRBD1 matches at 12 bases. CDR1 SEHNR and CDR2 FQNEAQ come from the germline V gene (reference sequence). The CDR3 consists of 15 residues. Losses at the gene ends were 2 bases for V and 10 bases for J; bases not matched to a gene: 6. CDR3 amino acids: CASSLRGQGAREQFF. The CDR3, as DNA: TGTGCCAGCAGCTTAAGGGGACAGGGGGCGCGGGAGCAGTTCTTC.

The chain is built from TRBV5-1 and TRBJ2-7; TRBD2 might be the D (5 bases). The CDR3 has 13 amino acids. The germline V gene encodes CDR1 SGHRS and CDR2 YFSETQ. With 4 bases removed from V and 3 bases from J, the gap between germline ends came to 11 bases. The CDR3 coding sequence is TGCGCCAGCAGCCCGGGATCCTACTACGAGCAGTACTTC. Its translation: CASSPGSYYEQYF.

This clone appeared once. The chain joins TRBV6-1 to TRBJ1-2; 7 bases map to TRBD1. The junction had 10 bases not matched to a gene; V was cut back by 5 bases and J by 4 bases. Per the germline V gene, CDR1 is MNHNS and CDR2 is SASEGT. The CDR3 runs 15 residues. The CDR3 nucleotides read TGTGCCAGCAGTTGGGGACAGAACCTAGCCTATGGCTACACCTTC. It translates to CASSWGQNLAYGYTF.

Comment on this clone: Other nucleotide sequences in the sample specify the same CDR3. The chain recombines TRBV6-5 with TRBJ2-7, with 12 bases identical to TRBD2. The trim removed 6 bases at V and 3 bases at J, leaving 6 bases unmatched. Germline V gives CDR1 MNHEY, CDR2 SVGAGI. The CDR3 covers 15 residues. The CDR3 bases are TGTGCCAGCAGCAGACTAGCGGGAGTCGGCTACGAGCAGTACTTC. Its protein product is CASSRLAGVGYEQYF.